The next 22 T cell receptor beta chains were all read from a single sample in a study of T cell changes during pregnancy in multiple sclerosis. Repertoires were generated with immunoSEQ multiplex PCR, while TCRdb's copy carries only in-frame clones and drops some. This sample has around 84,000 clones, with approximately 95% found just once. Source: peripheral blood, taken in the second trimester of pregnancy. The receptor set was obtained from a female donor in good health, enrolled as a control in a pregnancy study.

This clone was seen a single time. The chain carries TRBV7-9 and TRBJ2-1; the D gene is possibly TRBD2 (5 bases). This CDR3 comprises 13 residues. V gave up 5 bases and J gave up 6 bases, with 11 bases separating them. The germline CDR1 and CDR2 sequences are SEHNR and FQNEAQ (reference sequence). CDR3 sequence: CASSPPRGNEQFF. CDR3 in DNA: TGTGCCAGCAGCCCCCCCCGGGGCAATGAGCAGTTCTTC.

This chain connects TRBV5-5 to TRBJ2-7; 7 bases map to TRBD1. Germline V lookup: CDR1 SGHKS, CDR2 YYEKEE (reference sequence). J lost 1 base, V lost 6 bases, and 10 bases had no gene match. The CDR3 spans 15 residues. CDR3 sequence: CASILLAGGSYEQYF. In DNA, the CDR3 is TGTGCCAGCATCCTATTGGCAGGGGGATCCTACGAGCAGTACTTC.

This clone was detected only once. The CDR3 DNA reads TGTGCCAGTAGTAGGGACTCTAGCGGGAGAAGACCCTACGAGCAGTACTTC. Translation: CASSRDSSGRRPYEQYF. This chain joins TRBV19 and TRBJ2-7, with 10 bases matching TRBD2. V was pared by 4 bases and J by 2 bases, with 11 bases of the junction left unmatched. CDR1 and CDR2 from the germline V gene are LNHDA and SQIVND (reference sequence). This CDR3 is 17 amino acids long. The whole variable domain, remainder taken from reference TRBV19 and TRBJ2-7, is DGGITQSPKYLFRKEGQNVTLSCEQNLNHDAMYWYRQDPGQGLRLIYYSQIVNDFQKGDIAEGYSVSREKKESFPLTVTSAQKNPTAFYLCASSRDSSGRRPYEQYFGPGTRLTVT.

The V call is TRBV19, the J call TRBJ1-5; D not certain. V lost 1 base and J 6 bases, leaving 4 bases between the germline ends. This CDR3 contains 12 residues. The germline V gene encodes CDR1 LNHDA and CDR2 SQIVND (reference sequence). The CDR3 loop reads CASSIAGQPQHF. The CDR3 DNA is TGTGCCAGTAGTATAGCCGGTCAGCCCCAGCATTTT. Full variable domain (remainder filled in from reference TRBV19 and TRBJ1-5): DGGITQSPKYLFRKEGQNVTLSCEQNLNHDAMYWYRQDPGQGLRLIYYSQIVNDFQKGDIAEGYSVSREKKESFPLTVTSAQKNPTAFYLCASSIAGQPQHFGDGTRLSIL.

The chain is built from TRBV28 and TRBJ1-2, with 7 bases aligning to TRBD1. Per the germline V gene, CDR1 is MDHEN and CDR2 is SYDVKM. J was trimmed by 5 bases and V by 5 bases; bases with no gene match: 2. The length of the CDR3 is 12 residues. Here the CDR3 DNA reads TGTGCCAGCAGTCGGGACAGATATGGCTACACCTTC. This translates into CASSRDRYGYTF.

The V call is TRBV4-1, the J call TRBJ1-1; D is ambiguous. The ends were cut back, 0 bases at V and 1 base at J, with 9 bases in the middle. The CDR3 has 15 residues. CDR1 and CDR2 (germline): MGHRA, YSYEKL. DNA for the CDR3: TGCGCCAGCAGCCAAGATAAAACCGGGAACACTGAAGCTTTCTTT. Translating gives CASSQDKTGNTEAFF.

This chain joins TRBV7-6 and TRBJ2-1; tentatively, D is TRBD1 (5 bases). CDR3 length: 18 residues. Germline V gene sequence: CDR1 SGHVS, CDR2 FNYEAQ. V dropped 5 bases and J dropped 0 bases, with 20 bases sitting between them. The CDR3 reads CASSQYGLRASSYNEQFF. CDR3 nucleotide sequence: TGTGCCAGCAGCCAATACGGTCTCAGGGCGAGCTCCTACAATGAGCAGTTCTTC.

This chain links TRBV27 with TRBJ2-5, with TRBD2 identical over 14 bases. The CDR3 covers 16 residues. Losses at the gene ends were 4 bases for V and 1 base for J; bases not matched to a gene: 2. In germline, CDR1 is MNHEY, CDR2 SMNVEV (reference sequence). The chain's CDR3 is CASSSGLAGVQETQYF. DNA of the CDR3: TGTGCCAGCAGTTCGGGACTAGCGGGGGTCCAAGAGACCCAGTACTTC.

This chain uses TRBV6-1 with TRBJ2-2; D is uncertain. The V gene lost 0 bases and the J gene lost 5 bases, with 4 bases spanning the gap. This CDR3 has 13 amino acids. The germline V gene encodes CDR1 MNHNS and CDR2 SASEGT. CDR3 region: CASSEAPTGELFF. Written as DNA, the CDR3 is TGTGCCAGCAGTGAAGCCCCAACCGGGGAGCTGTTTTTT.

The gene calls are TRBV5-1 and TRBJ2-7; 9 nucleotides match TRBD2. Germline values: CDR1 SGHRS, CDR2 YFSETQ. The CDR3 is 15 residues long. The ends lost 0 bases at V and 4 bases at J; junction bases unmatched: 5. The CDR3 protein is CASSLGVAGVYEQYF. CDR3 bases: TGCGCCAGCAGCTTGGGGGTAGCGGGAGTTTACGAGCAGTACTTC.

J is TRBJ2-3 and V is TRBV15, with TRBD2 matching 7 bases. V gave up 3 bases and J gave up 6 bases; unmatched junction bases: 18. The CDR3 is made up of 18 amino acids. CDR1 LNHNV and CDR2 YYDKDF come from the germline V gene (reference sequence). CDR3 sequence: CATSRSTRTAGDADTQYF. CDR3 coding DNA: TGTGCCACCAGCAGGTCCACTCGAACGGCGGGGGACGCGGATACGCAGTATTTT.

The chain has TRBV15 and TRBJ2-1, with TRBD1 as a possible D gene (6 bases). The germline V and J ends were trimmed by 6 bases and 9 bases, with 9 bases remaining between them. The CDR3 extends over 11 amino acids. Germline V CDR1 and CDR2: LNHNV, YYDKDF (reference sequence). The CDR3, as DNA: TGTGCCACCAGGGCAGGGGTTGAGCAGTTCTTC. Translating gives CATRAGVEQFF.

This clone has just one count. The chain uses TRBV5-1 and TRBJ2-3, with a tentative D call TRBD1 (5 bases). CDR1 and CDR2 (germline): SGHRS, YFSETQ. The CDR3 extends over 14 amino acids. V dropped 4 bases and J dropped 3 bases, with 12 bases sitting between them. DNA for the CDR3: TGCGCCAGCAGCCAGGGCAGGGTTACAGATACGCAGTATTTT. Translated: CASSQGRVTDTQYF.

This chain uses TRBV9 with TRBJ2-1; 12 bases line up with TRBD2. CDR1 and CDR2 (germline): SGDLS, YYNGEE. Losses at the gene ends were 0 bases for V and 4 bases for J; bases not matched to a gene: 14. The CDR3 is 20 amino acids. This CDR3 is CASSVVYGGASGREYNEQFF. For the CDR3, the DNA is TGTGCCAGCAGCGTAGTCTATGGGGGGGCTAGCGGGAGGGAATACAATGAGCAGTTCTTC.

The V call is TRBV28, the J call TRBJ1-6, with unresolved D. This CDR3 comprises 14 residues. Germline-derived CDR1 and CDR2 are MDHEN and SYDVKM. Trimming cost V 8 bases and J 7 bases, with 15 bases left between them. The CDR3: CASGLREFNSPLHF. As DNA, the CDR3 is TGTGCCAGCGGCCTGAGGGAGTTCAATTCACCCCTCCACTTT. The whole variable domain, remainder taken from reference TRBV28 and TRBJ1-6, is DVKVTQSSRYLVKRTGEKVFLECVQDMDHENMFWYRQDPGLGLRLIYFSYDVKMKEKGDIPEGYSVSREKKERFSLILESASTNQTSMYLCASGLREFNSPLHFGNGTRLTVT.

The chain couples TRBV6-5 to TRBJ2-7; 7 nucleotides line up with TRBD2. The CDR3 spans 15 residues. V dropped 5 bases and J dropped 4; count of bases not matched to a gene: 11. Germline V lookup: CDR1 MNHEY, CDR2 SVGAGI. The DNA for the CDR3 is TGTGCCAGCAGTGCAACGCAGGGAGGGTTGTACGAGCAGTACTTC. This translates into CASSATQGGLYEQYF.

The genes are TRBV21-1 and TRBJ2-1; the tabulated D call, TRBD1, remains unverified against the DNA. TRBV21-1 is a pseudogene. The CDR3 runs to 16 residues. The CDR3 bases are TGTGCCAGCAGCCAATTGGACAGGGAAAGGGACAATGAGCAGTTCTTC. This gives the protein CASSQLDRERDNEQFF.

The chain links TRBV28 to TRBJ1-2; tentative D call: TRBD1 (5 bases). This CDR3 region has 15 residues. Germline V gives CDR1 MDHEN, CDR2 SYDVKM. V was shortened by 3 bases and J by 4 bases, with 15 bases between the two germline ends. Here the CDR3 reads CASSFSFGDSYGYTF. The CDR3 DNA reads as TGTGCCAGCAGTTTTAGCTTCGGTGACAGCTATGGCTACACCTTC.

This chain uses TRBV5-5 with TRBJ1-3, with D tentatively TRBD1 (5 bases). The CDR3 loop spans 16 amino acids. Germline values: CDR1 SGHKS, CDR2 YYEKEE (reference sequence). The V end lost 1 base, the J end lost 0 bases, and 11 bases lay between the germline ends. In DNA form, the CDR3 reads TGTGCCAGCAGCTTGCCTGACAGTTCCTCTGGAAACACCATATATTTT. Encoded protein: CASSLPDSSSGNTIYF.

This chain links TRBV11-2 with TRBJ2-7; 8 nucleotides match TRBD2. The CDR3 loop spans 15 amino acids. The germline V gene has CDR1 SGHAT and CDR2 FQNNGV. With V trimmed by 5 bases and J by 4 bases, 10 bases remained unmatched. Here the CDR3 reads CASSVAGLLGYEQYF. The CDR3 DNA reads as TGTGCCAGCAGCGTAGCGGGACTTCTGGGTTACGAGCAGTACTTC.

The chain couples TRBV7-9 to TRBJ2-4; D remains unclear. CDR3 size: 12 residues. Per the germline V gene, CDR1 is SEHNR and CDR2 is FQNEAQ (reference sequence). V shed 1 base and J shed 15 bases, with 13 bases lying between them. The CDR3 spells CASSLGAASLYF. The CDR3 DNA reads as TGTGCCAGCAGCTTAGGGGCAGCTTCTTTGTACTTC.

The chain has TRBV7-6 and TRBJ2-1, with D tentatively TRBD2 (6 bases). V was cut by 1 base and J by 9 bases, with 10 bases left in between. In germline, CDR1 is SGHVS, CDR2 FNYEAQ. This CDR3 region has 13 residues. The DNA of the CDR3 is TGTGCCAGCAGCTTAGTACTGGAGGGTGAGCAGTTCTTC. Translated: CASSLVLEGEQFF. Full variable domain (outside the CDR3, taken from reference TRBV7-6 and TRBJ2-1): GAGVSQSPRYKVTKRGQDVALRCDPISGHVSLYWYRQALGQGPEFLTYFNYEAQQDKSGLPNDRFSAERPEGSISTLTIQRTEQRDSAMYRCASSLVLEGEQFFGPGTRLTVL.